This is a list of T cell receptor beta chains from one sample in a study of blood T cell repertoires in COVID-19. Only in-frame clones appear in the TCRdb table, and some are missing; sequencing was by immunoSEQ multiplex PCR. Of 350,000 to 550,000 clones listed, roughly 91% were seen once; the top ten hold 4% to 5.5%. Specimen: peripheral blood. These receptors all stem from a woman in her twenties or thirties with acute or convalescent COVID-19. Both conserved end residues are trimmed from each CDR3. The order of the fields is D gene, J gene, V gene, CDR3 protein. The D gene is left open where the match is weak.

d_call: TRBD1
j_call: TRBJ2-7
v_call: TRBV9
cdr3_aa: ASSVAPTGNYEQY

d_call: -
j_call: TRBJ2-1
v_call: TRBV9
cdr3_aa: ASSVEGDAYNEQF

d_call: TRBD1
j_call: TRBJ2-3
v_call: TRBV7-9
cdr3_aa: ASSWGQGDADTQY

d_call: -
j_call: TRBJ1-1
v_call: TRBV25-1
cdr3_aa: ASSQSGKAEAF

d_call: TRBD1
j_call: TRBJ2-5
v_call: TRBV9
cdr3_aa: ASSLTGTEETQY

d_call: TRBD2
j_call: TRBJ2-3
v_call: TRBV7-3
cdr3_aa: ASSLRGGALSTDTQY

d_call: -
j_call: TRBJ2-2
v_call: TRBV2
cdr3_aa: ASSEALWGVGTGELF

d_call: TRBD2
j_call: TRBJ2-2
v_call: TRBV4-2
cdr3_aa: ASSQAGLAGVTGELF

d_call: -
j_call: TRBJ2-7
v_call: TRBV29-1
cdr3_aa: SVVDRTMSYEQY

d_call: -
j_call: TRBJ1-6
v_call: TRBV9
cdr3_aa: ASSKGQSVAYSPLH

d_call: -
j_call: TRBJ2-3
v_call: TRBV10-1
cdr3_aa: ASSDSYLAGQY

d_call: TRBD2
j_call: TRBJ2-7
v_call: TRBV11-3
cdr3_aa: ASSLDRASGTYEQY

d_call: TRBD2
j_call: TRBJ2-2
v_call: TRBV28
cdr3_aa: ASERLAGNTGELF

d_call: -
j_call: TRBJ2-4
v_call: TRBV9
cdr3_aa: ASSVGGAKNIQY

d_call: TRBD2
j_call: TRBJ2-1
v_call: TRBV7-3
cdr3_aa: ASSWGTSGEQF

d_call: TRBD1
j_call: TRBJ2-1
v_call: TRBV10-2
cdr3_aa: ASRTGNEQF

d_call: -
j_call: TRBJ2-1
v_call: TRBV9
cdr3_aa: ASSEAPQGYLIGEQF

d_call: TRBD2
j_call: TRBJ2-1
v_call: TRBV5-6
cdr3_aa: ASSQLEREKQF

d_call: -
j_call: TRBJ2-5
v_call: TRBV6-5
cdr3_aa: ASGLTGRETQY

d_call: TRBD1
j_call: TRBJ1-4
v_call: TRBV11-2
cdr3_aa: ASSLNYRGSEKLF

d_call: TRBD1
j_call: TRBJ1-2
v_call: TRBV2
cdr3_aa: ASSLRTGLDGYT

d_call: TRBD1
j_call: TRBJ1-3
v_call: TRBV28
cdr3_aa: ASSLADRGGNTIY

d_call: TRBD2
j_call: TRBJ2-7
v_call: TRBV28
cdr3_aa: ASSLVSTSGGSYEQY

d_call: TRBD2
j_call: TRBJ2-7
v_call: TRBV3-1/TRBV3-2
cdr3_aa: ASSQMARGGHYEQY

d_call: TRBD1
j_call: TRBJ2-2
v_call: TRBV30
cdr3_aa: AGNPATGGPEAGELF

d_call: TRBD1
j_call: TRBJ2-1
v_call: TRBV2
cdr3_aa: ASTMTGSSYNEQF

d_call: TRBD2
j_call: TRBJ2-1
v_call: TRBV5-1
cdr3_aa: ASSPGGGFEQF

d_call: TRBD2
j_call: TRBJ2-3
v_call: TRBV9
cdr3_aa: ASSVEGLAGFADTQY

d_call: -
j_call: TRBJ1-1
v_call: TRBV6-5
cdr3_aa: ASSYRGRGSFEAF

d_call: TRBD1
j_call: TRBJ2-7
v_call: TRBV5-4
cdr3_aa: ASSSHKTGKSYEQY

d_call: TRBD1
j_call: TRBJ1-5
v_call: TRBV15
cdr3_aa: ATSRSRDRVDQPQH

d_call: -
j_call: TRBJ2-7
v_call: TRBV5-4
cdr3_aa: ASSPTRDNNQY

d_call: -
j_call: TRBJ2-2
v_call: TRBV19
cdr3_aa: ASSTRPGELF

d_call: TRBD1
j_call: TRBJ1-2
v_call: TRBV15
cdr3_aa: ATSRDRVESYGYT

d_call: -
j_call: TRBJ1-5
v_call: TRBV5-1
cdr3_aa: ASSLDGGQPQH

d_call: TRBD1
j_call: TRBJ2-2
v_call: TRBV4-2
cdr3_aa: ASSARDRGLSGELF

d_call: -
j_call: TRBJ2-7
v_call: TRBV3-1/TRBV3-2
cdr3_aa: ASSQASYEQY

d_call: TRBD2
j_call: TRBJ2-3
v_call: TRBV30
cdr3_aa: ASQAGAHTDTQY

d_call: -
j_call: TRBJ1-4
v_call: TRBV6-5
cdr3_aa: ASSSGSENEKLF

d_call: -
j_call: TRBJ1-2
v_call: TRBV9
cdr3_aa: ASSPYREAYGYT

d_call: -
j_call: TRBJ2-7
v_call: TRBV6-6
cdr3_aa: ALGGHYEQY

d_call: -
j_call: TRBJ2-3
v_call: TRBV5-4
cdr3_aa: ASSLGREEDTQY

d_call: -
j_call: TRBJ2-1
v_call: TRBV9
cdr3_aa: ASSKAGGAYNEQF

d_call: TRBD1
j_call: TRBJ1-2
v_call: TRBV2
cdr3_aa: ASRGQSRGYT

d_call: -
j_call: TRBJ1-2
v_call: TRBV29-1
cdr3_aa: SVEDPSQRGYT

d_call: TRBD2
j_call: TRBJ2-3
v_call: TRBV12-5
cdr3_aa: ASGLARLAGLDTQY